This T cell receptor beta chain was recovered during a study of immune cell composition in non-small cell lung cancer. Sequenced by immunoSEQ multiplex PCR; TCRdb stores in-frame clones only, minus some. This table has 6,000 to 8,500 clones, roughly 70% appearing once. Points on this clone: Its antigen remains unidentified.

Study-wide results and caveats: Clones >0.5% enriched in tumour were rarer in adenocarcinoma (33%) than squamous (about 80%). Adenocarcinomas with higher top tumour-associated clone frequency had more reactive TILs.

Sequencing was carried out using lung tumor tissue. The source of this sequence is a human donor with non-small cell lung cancer.

The CDR3 DNA is TGTGCCAGCAGTGACTCGACTGGGTATGGTGGCTACACCTTC. Protein product: CASSDSTGYGGYTF. This rearrangement joins TRBV6-4 to TRBJ1-2; the D is unclear. The germline V gene encodes CDR1 MRHNA and CDR2 SNTAGT. The CDR3 length is 14 residues. V gave up 0 bases and J gave up 7 bases, with 12 bases separating them.